Listed below are T cell receptor beta chains from one sample, sequenced in a study of blood T cell repertoires in COVID-19. Generated by immunoSEQ multiplex PCR, the TCRdb table keeps only in-frame clones and is missing some. The sample contains approximately 92,000 clones, about four fifths of which appear only once. Sequencing was carried out using peripheral blood. All receptors come from a man in his 70s with active or convalescent COVID-19. Both conserved end residues are part of each CDR3. D genes are given only for firm matches. Clone size is not always given. Where it is, it says once, few, many or a class for expanded clones.

clone_size j_call d_call v_call cdr3_aa cdr3_nt
- TRBJ2-1 TRBD2 TRBV7-2 CASSLESGGGSYNEQFF TGTGCCAGCAGCTTAGAAAGCGGGGGGGGTTCCTACAATGAGCAGTTCTTC
- TRBJ1-2 - TRBV25-1 CASSAPGGGSHYGYTF TGTGCCAGCAGTGCACCTGGGGGGGGCTCCCACTATGGCTACACCTTC
once TRBJ1-6 TRBD1 TRBV5-6 CASSYYSGGASNSPLHF TGTGCCAGCAGCTATTATTCAGGGGGCGCTTCGAATTCACCCCTCCACTTT
- TRBJ2-7 - TRBV4-2 CASSPDRTPTYEQYF TGTGCCAGCAGCCCGGACAGAACGCCTACCTACGAGCAGTACTTC
- TRBJ1-1 TRBD1 TRBV18 CASSRTGGVAEAFF TGTGCCAGCTCAAGGACAGGGGGAGTGGCTGAAGCTTTCTTT
- TRBJ2-6 TRBD1 TRBV2 CASSGQARISGANVLTF TGTGCCAGCAGCGGACAGGCCCGAATCTCTGGGGCCAACGTCCTGACTTTC
few TRBJ1-1 TRBD1 TRBV25-1 CASSEWGQYTEAFF TGTGCCAGCAGTGAATGGGGACAGTACACTGAAGCTTTCTTT
- TRBJ1-1 TRBD1 TRBV18 CASSPPTEDRKNTEAFF TGTGCCAGCTCACCACCGACCGAGGACAGGAAGAACACTGAAGCTTTCTTT
- TRBJ1-1 - TRBV18 CASSPGYEAEAFF TGTGCCAGCTCACCAGGCTATGAGGCTGAAGCTTTCTTT
- TRBJ1-6 - TRBV28 CASSPQGNADNSPLHF TGTGCCAGCAGTCCACAGGGAAATGCCGATAATTCACCCCTCCACTTT
- TRBJ1-1 TRBD1 TRBV25-1 CASSEYGTGVGTEAFF TGTGCCAGCAGTGAATACGGGACAGGGGTGGGTACTGAAGCTTTCTTT
- TRBJ1-6 - TRBV6-5 CASSYTGIGRNSPLHF TGTGCCAGCAGTTACACAGGGATAGGTCGTAATTCACCCCTCCACTTT
few TRBJ1-1 - TRBV9 CASSVVQDPNTEAFF TGTGCCAGCAGCGTAGTACAGGACCCGAACACTGAAGCTTTCTTT
- TRBJ1-2 - TRBV28 CASGPQQGQINYGYTF TGTGCCAGCGGACCGCAACAGGGCCAGATAAACTATGGCTACACCTTC
few TRBJ1-5 - TRBV7-9 CASSLGVGRQPQHF TGTGCCAGCAGCCTCGGTGTGGGGCGTCAGCCCCAGCATTTT
- TRBJ1-1 - TRBV5-1 CASSLVEMNTEAFF TGCGCCAGCAGCTTGGTAGAAATGAACACTGAAGCTTTCTTT
- TRBJ2-7 - TRBV6-5 CASSQDSYEQYF TGTGCCAGCAGCCAAGACAGCTACGAGCAGTACTTC
- TRBJ1-2 TRBD1 TRBV5-1 CASSLEGGGYTF TGCGCCAGCAGCTTGGAAGGGGGCGGCTACACCTTC
- TRBJ2-7 TRBD1 TRBV7-2 CASSPTGNSYEQYF TGTGCCAGCAGCCCGACAGGGAACTCCTACGAGCAGTACTTC
- TRBJ1-5 TRBD1 TRBV6-1 CASSEWWGQDSNQPQHF TGTGCCAGCAGTGAATGGTGGGGACAGGATAGCAATCAGCCCCAGCATTTT
- TRBJ2-7 TRBD2 TRBV5-1 CASSPAPAGGSYEQYF TGCGCCAGCAGCCCTGCCCCAGCGGGGGGCTCCTACGAGCAGTACTTC
- TRBJ2-5 - TRBV6-5 CASSQDIMYQETQYF TGTGCCAGCAGTCAGGATATTATGTACCAAGAGACCCAGTACTTC
- TRBJ1-2 TRBD1 TRBV30 CAWSVPGTGGGYGYTF TGTGCCTGGAGTGTCCCCGGGACAGGGGGCGGCTATGGCTACACCTTC
- TRBJ2-3 TRBD2 TRBV25-1 CASLPTSGGNTDTQYF TGTGCCAGCCTTCCTACTAGCGGGGGGAATACAGATACGCAGTATTTT
- TRBJ1-2 TRBD1 TRBV19 CASSWDRSYGYTF TGTGCCAGTAGTTGGGACAGGTCTTATGGCTACACCTTC
- TRBJ2-2 TRBD2 TRBV5-1 CASRTSGGLNTGELFF TGCGCCAGCCGGACTAGCGGGGGCTTGAACACCGGGGAGCTGTTTTTT
- TRBJ1-2 - TRBV5-6 CASSFDGGSYGYTF TGTGCCAGCAGCTTTGATGGGGGGAGCTATGGCTACACCTTC
- TRBJ1-1 TRBD1 TRBV7-9 CASSPDRVNTEAFF TGTGCCAGCAGCCCGGACAGGGTGAACACTGAAGCTTTCTTT
- TRBJ2-3 TRBD2 TRBV5-8 CASSRSGGRTDTQYF TGTGCCAGCAGCCGTAGCGGGGGCCGCACAGATACGCAGTATTTT
- TRBJ1-2 TRBD1 TRBV28 CASSLPGTGKFSGGYTF TGTGCCAGCAGTTTACCCGGGACAGGGAAGTTTTCAGGGGGCTACACCTTC
few TRBJ2-7 - TRBV7-9 CASSLRQDSYEQYF TGTGCCAGCAGCTTAAGGCAGGACTCCTACGAGCAGTACTTC
- TRBJ2-2 - TRBV19 CASSMIRAVNTGELFF TGTGCCAGTAGTATGATCAGGGCCGTAAACACCGGGGAGCTGTTTTTT
- TRBJ2-1 - TRBV28 CASSPVHHNEQFF TGTGCCAGCAGCCCAGTGCACCACAATGAGCAGTTCTTC
- TRBJ2-3 - TRBV23-1 CASSQPQASTDTQYF TGCGCCAGCAGTCAGCCTCAGGCTAGCACAGATACGCAGTATTTT
- TRBJ2-5 - TRBV18 CASSPVLPGPQTQYF TGTGCCAGCTCCCCGGTACTGCCAGGGCCGCAGACCCAGTACTTC
- TRBJ1-5 - TRBV28 CASSLGGATSNQPQHF TGTGCCAGCAGTTTAGGGGGGGCTACGAGCAATCAGCCCCAGCATTTT
- TRBJ1-1 TRBD1 TRBV5-1 CASSLWGLGQGVFEAFF TGCGCCAGCAGCTTGTGGGGTCTCGGACAGGGGGTTTTTGAAGCTTTCTTT
- TRBJ2-2 TRBD2 TRBV6-5 CASSYSPSGATGELFF TGTGCCAGCAGTTACTCGCCCAGCGGGGCCACCGGGGAGCTGTTTTTT
- TRBJ2-7 TRBD2 TRBV7-6 CASSPLAGGSSYEQYF TGTGCCAGCAGCCCCCTAGCGGGGGGCTCCTCCTACGAGCAGTACTTC
few TRBJ2-5 TRBD2 TRBV18 CASSRGLAGGAEQETQYF TGTGCCAGCTCACGCGGGCTAGCGGGGGGCGCCGAACAAGAGACCCAGTACTTC
- TRBJ1-1 - TRBV5-1 CASSLAGLTEAFF TGCGCCAGCAGCTTGGCGGGACTGACTGAAGCTTTCTTT
- TRBJ1-1 TRBD1 TRBV6-5 CASSYRGPAFF TGTGCCAGCAGTTACAGGGGGCCAGCTTTCTTT
- TRBJ2-1 TRBD2 TRBV24-1 CATSLAGGVNEQFF TGTGCCACCTCCTTAGCGGGGGGAGTAAATGAGCAGTTCTTC
- TRBJ2-3 TRBD2 TRBV30 CAWSVEKGGGALDTQYF TGTGCCTGGAGTGTAGAGAAAGGCGGGGGGGCGTTAGATACGCAGTATTTT
- TRBJ2-7 TRBD2 TRBV13 CASSLGTSGLPWEQYF TGTGCCAGCAGCCTTGGGACTAGCGGGCTTCCTTGGGAGCAGTACTTC
- TRBJ2-2 - TRBV7-3 CASSQSVGELFF TGTGCCAGCAGCCAAAGCGTCGGGGAGCTGTTTTTT
- TRBJ1-1 - TRBV29-1 CSVQGLGSEAFF TGCAGCGTTCAGGGGTTGGGATCTGAAGCTTTCTTT
once TRBJ2-7 - TRBV29-1 CSVLRDFSYEQYF TGCAGCGTTCTCCGGGATTTCTCCTACGAGCAGTACTTC
- TRBJ1-2 - TRBV29-1 CSVEDRVRGYTF TGCAGCGTTGAAGATCGGGTGCGAGGCTACACCTTC
- TRBJ1-3 - TRBV4-1 CASSQLRVAGNTIYF TGCGCCAGCAGCCAACTCAGGGTCGCTGGAAACACCATATATTTT
- TRBJ1-1 TRBD1 TRBV6-2/TRBV6-3 CASSSAPTGRTEAFF TGTGCCAGCAGTTCCGCCCCGACAGGGCGTACTGAAGCTTTCTTT
- TRBJ1-2 - TRBV7-3 CASSLNGGSPAIDYGYTF TGTGCCAGCAGCTTAAACGGAGGAAGCCCCGCGATAGACTATGGCTACACCTTC
- TRBJ2-3 - TRBV5-1 CASSVRLAGSPSTDTQYF TGCGCCAGCAGCGTGCGGTTGGCGGGGTCCCCTAGCACAGATACGCAGTATTTT
few TRBJ1-5 TRBD1 TRBV4-1 CASSRSGTGANQPQHF TGCGCCAGCAGCCGGTCCGGGACAGGGGCGAATCAGCCCCAGCATTTT
- TRBJ2-7 - TRBV6-5 CASRTDRGWSYEQYF TGTGCCAGCCGCACTGATAGGGGGTGGTCCTACGAGCAGTACTTC
- TRBJ2-5 TRBD2 TRBV19 CAGRGYETQYF TGTGCCGGGAGGGGTTATGAGACCCAGTACTTC
- TRBJ2-1 - TRBV20-1 CSATRIEQFF TGCAGTGCTACTAGGATTGAGCAGTTCTTC
- TRBJ2-7 - TRBV7-9 CASSLAVGPSYEQYF TGTGCCAGCAGCTTAGCAGTTGGGCCAAGCTACGAGCAGTACTTC